This T cell receptor beta chain was profiled in a study of PD-1 blockade in classical Hodgkin lymphoma. Study context: With a 2-week interval, patients received intravenous nivolumab at 3 mg/kg.

Brentuximab vedotin exposure varied among the patients, all of whom had relapsed after autologous stem cell transplantation. Findings and caveats of the study: Newly diagnosed patients had baseline TCR diversity that was reportedly lower than that of healthy donors. It was among complete responders that baseline diversity resembled that of newly diagnosed patients. CD4+ TCR diversity climbed significantly by C4D1, unlike CD8+ TCR diversity.

Profiling relied on immunoSEQ multiplex PCR, and the TCRdb table lists in-frame clones only, not all of them. The sample has around 40,000 clones; 78% are singletons. Points on this clone: No antigen is known for it.

Germline lookup yields CDR1 LGHNA and CDR2 YSLEER. The V end was cut by 1 base, the J end by 4 bases, with 5 bases between. The CDR3 is 12 amino acids. The input for sequencing was peripheral blood mononuclear cells (PBMCs), taken at baseline. The clonotype comes from a human donor with classical Hodgkin lymphoma. The rearrangement uses TRBV4-3 and TRBJ2-7, with D possibly matching TRBD2 (5 bases). CDR3 residues: CASSQGGYEQYF. The CDR3 DNA is TGCGCCAGCAGCCAAGGAGGGTACGAGCAGTACTTC.